The entry that follows covers one TCR beta chain sequence. This entry is derived from a study of cytomegalovirus exposure and HLA in healthy donors. The PCR was carried out with 60 Vbeta primers and 13 Jbeta primers. TCRdb's copy holds only in-frame clones and misses some; the assay was immunoSEQ multiplex PCR. Here the sample spans 150,000 to 200,000 clones, about 80% being singletons. Trimming shortened V by 3 bases and J by 5 bases, and 19 bases separated the two germline ends. The germline gives CDR1 KGHSH, CDR2 LQKENI. The CDR3 has 16 residues. This clonotype was sampled from a man in his forties in good health and CMV-seronegative. The sample taken for sequencing was PBMCs. The chain uses TRBV18 and TRBJ1-2; D unclear. For the CDR3, the DNA is TGTGCCAGCTCACCCAACTCGGCGGTGTGGGAGTATGGCTACACCTTC. This sequence encodes CASSPNSAVWEYGYTF.